Listed here are 5 T cell receptor beta chains from one sample, sequenced in a study of blood T cell repertoires in COVID-19. The repertoire was sequenced with immunoSEQ multiplex PCR; TCRdb's copy has only in-frame clones and lacks some. Of approximately 400,000 clones listed, approximately 90% are singletons. Sequencing used peripheral blood. The receptor set was obtained from a woman in her forties or fifties with COVID-19, enrolled during active disease.

The chain's CDR3 is CASRSGLARRNEQFF. CDR3 sequence (DNA): TGTGCCAGCAGGAGCGGACTAGCCAGACGGAATGAGCAGTTCTTC. V gene TRBV28 combines with J gene TRBJ2-1, with 8 bases that match TRBD2. The junction had 11 bases not matched to a gene; V was cut back by 6 bases and J by 7 bases. Germline V gene lookup returns CDR1 MDHEN and CDR2 SYDVKM. The CDR3 is made up of 15 amino acids.

There are many counts of this clone. The chain couples TRBV7-3 to TRBJ2-7, with D hard to call. The germline gives CDR1 SGHTA, CDR2 FQGTGA. The ends were cut back, 5 bases at V and 2 bases at J, with 4 bases in the middle. The CDR3 contains 11 residues. The CDR3 here is CASSATYEQYF. CDR3 bases: TGTGCCAGCAGCGCTACCTACGAGCAGTACTTC.

Only one count was recorded for this clone. Its ends do not fully match the called genes, so a read error is possible. The CDR3 nucleotides are TGCGCCAGCACCTTGGGTAACCAGCGGGGCTACACCTTC. Translated, it gives CASTLGNQRGYTF. The J gene is TRBJ1-2, the V gene TRBV5-1; the D is unclear. From germline, CDR1 is SGHRS and CDR2 YFSETQ. This CDR3 is 13 amino acids long.

The chain links TRBV5-4 to TRBJ1-2, with a tentative D call TRBD1 (6 bases). Per germline, CDR1 SGHNT and CDR2 YYREEE (reference sequence). CDR3 length: 15 residues. With 0 bases removed from V and 7 bases from J, the gap between germline ends came to 16 bases. The CDR3 DNA reads as TGTGCCAGCAGCTTGGCCGGGGGGCGTGATGGTGGCTACACCTTC. Protein: CASSLAGGRDGGYTF.

V gene TRBV5-6 combines with J gene TRBJ2-5; unclear D gene. V gave up 4 bases and J gave up 7 bases, with 8 bases separating them. Germline lookup yields CDR1 SGHDT and CDR2 YYEEEE. The length of the CDR3 is 11 residues. The CDR3 DNA reads as TGTGCCAGCAGCACCGGGTTGACCCAGTACTTC. Encoded protein: CASSTGLTQYF.